The rows below give T cell receptor beta chains drawn from one sample of a study of fetal regulatory T cell absence and autoimmunity. Profiling relied on immunoSEQ multiplex PCR, and the TCRdb table lists in-frame clones only, not all of them. The sample has roughly 95,000 clones, about two thirds seen once. The sample comprised pancreas tissue. These receptor sequences come from a male donor with IPEX syndrome. The CDR3 runs from the conserved cysteine through the conserved F or W. The order of the fields is V gene, CDR3 length, D gene, clone size, J gene, CDR3 protein, CDR3 DNA. The D gene is left open where the match is weak. Clone size appears in some rows only: once, few, many, or a class for an expanded clone.

v_call: TRBV2; cdr3_length: 14; d_call: TRBD1; clone_size: few; j_call: TRBJ1-4; cdr3_aa: CAIGPGTGEEKLFF; cdr3_nt: TGTGCCATCGGCCCAGGGACAGGGGAGGAAAAACTGTTTTTT
v_call: TRBV2; cdr3_length: 12; d_call: .; clone_size: .; j_call: TRBJ2-7; cdr3_aa: CASSEGRAEQYF; cdr3_nt: TGTGCCAGCAGTGAAGGCAGGGCCGAGCAGTACTTC
v_call: TRBV27; cdr3_length: 18; d_call: TRBD1; clone_size: .; j_call: TRBJ2-7; cdr3_aa: CASSLSGAGGRGLYEQYF; cdr3_nt: TGTGCCAGCAGTTTATCGGGGGCCGGGGGCAGGGGGCTCTACGAGCAGTACTTC
v_call: TRBV4-3; cdr3_length: 15; d_call: TRBD1; clone_size: .; j_call: TRBJ1-1; cdr3_aa: CASSQRQGAWTEAFF; cdr3_nt: TGCGCCAGCAGCCAAAGACAGGGGGCATGGACTGAAGCTTTCTTT
v_call: TRBV29-1; cdr3_length: 13; d_call: TRBD1; clone_size: .; j_call: TRBJ1-1; cdr3_aa: CSARDSHYTEAFF; cdr3_nt: TGCAGCGCAAGGGACAGCCACTACACTGAAGCTTTCTTT
v_call: TRBV27; cdr3_length: 18; d_call: .; clone_size: .; j_call: TRBJ2-3; cdr3_aa: CASSNFPTRGRFTDTQYF; cdr3_nt: TGTGCCAGCAGTAACTTCCCAACCCGGGGGCGATTCACAGATACGCAGTATTTT
v_call: TRBV30; cdr3_length: 15; d_call: TRBD2; clone_size: .; j_call: TRBJ2-1; cdr3_aa: CAWNRLAGAINEQFF; cdr3_nt: TGTGCCTGGAACCGACTAGCGGGGGCGATTAATGAGCAGTTCTTC
v_call: TRBV29-1; cdr3_length: 14; d_call: .; clone_size: .; j_call: TRBJ2-1; cdr3_aa: CSVWTRQVGNEQFF; cdr3_nt: TGCAGCGTCTGGACTCGACAGGTTGGCAATGAGCAGTTCTTC
v_call: TRBV5-6; cdr3_length: 14; d_call: TRBD1; clone_size: few; j_call: TRBJ1-2; cdr3_aa: CASSLATGFEGYTF; cdr3_nt: TGTGCCAGCAGCTTGGCGACAGGGTTTGAGGGCTACACCTTC
v_call: TRBV11-2; cdr3_length: 15; d_call: .; clone_size: .; j_call: TRBJ1-4; cdr3_aa: CASSLIYRDDEKLFF; cdr3_nt: TGTGCCAGCAGCTTAATTTATAGGGATGATGAAAAACTGTTTTTT
v_call: TRBV5-4; cdr3_length: 16; d_call: TRBD2; clone_size: .; j_call: TRBJ2-5; cdr3_aa: CASSLTRGGYQETQYF; cdr3_nt: TGTGCCAGCAGCTTGACCCGGGGGGGCTACCAAGAGACCCAGTACTTC
v_call: TRBV6-5; cdr3_length: 15; d_call: .; clone_size: .; j_call: TRBJ2-5; cdr3_aa: CASSRRYLSQETQYF; cdr3_nt: TGTGCCAGCAGTCGGCGGTACCTCTCCCAAGAGACCCAGTACTTC
v_call: TRBV7-9; cdr3_length: 13; d_call: .; clone_size: few; j_call: TRBJ2-4; cdr3_aa: CASSLAHGDIQYF; cdr3_nt: TGTGCCAGCAGCTTGGCCCACGGGGACATTCAGTACTTC
v_call: TRBV23-1; cdr3_length: 15; d_call: TRBD1; clone_size: .; j_call: TRBJ2-5; cdr3_aa: CARKGQGARQETQYF; cdr3_nt: TGCGCCAGGAAGGGACAGGGGGCCCGACAAGAGACCCAGTACTTC
v_call: TRBV7-9; cdr3_length: 15; d_call: TRBD1; clone_size: few; j_call: TRBJ2-5; cdr3_aa: CASSLEQGSWETQYF; cdr3_nt: TGTGCCAGCAGCTTAGAACAGGGGTCATGGGAGACCCAGTACTTC
v_call: TRBV30; cdr3_length: 15; d_call: TRBD2; clone_size: .; j_call: TRBJ2-1; cdr3_aa: CAWSPRTSAYNEQFF; cdr3_nt: TGTGCCTGGAGTCCCCGGACTAGCGCCTACAATGAGCAGTTCTTC
v_call: TRBV6-6; cdr3_length: 14; d_call: .; clone_size: .; j_call: TRBJ1-2; cdr3_aa: CASSRDGFNYGYTF; cdr3_nt: TGTGCCAGCAGTCGGGACGGGTTTAACTATGGCTACACCTTC
v_call: TRBV5-1; cdr3_length: 13; d_call: TRBD1; clone_size: few; j_call: TRBJ1-5; cdr3_aa: CASSRDRGQPQHF; cdr3_nt: TGCGCCAGCAGCCGGGACAGGGGGCAGCCCCAGCATTTT
v_call: TRBV7-9; cdr3_length: 14; d_call: TRBD2; clone_size: .; j_call: TRBJ2-7; cdr3_aa: CASSSLAGVWEQYF; cdr3_nt: TGTGCCAGCAGCTCCCTAGCGGGGGTCTGGGAGCAGTACTTC
v_call: TRBV6-6; cdr3_length: 15; d_call: TRBD2; clone_size: .; j_call: TRBJ2-7; cdr3_aa: CASSSRRTSGYEQYF; cdr3_nt: TGTGCCAGCAGTTCCCGGAGGACTAGCGGCTACGAGCAGTACTTC
v_call: TRBV12-5; cdr3_length: 16; d_call: TRBD1; clone_size: .; j_call: TRBJ2-1; cdr3_aa: CASGPRDRGSYNEQFF; cdr3_nt: TGTGCTAGTGGTCCGAGGGACAGGGGATCCTACAATGAGCAGTTCTTC
v_call: TRBV7-6; cdr3_length: 15; d_call: .; clone_size: .; j_call: TRBJ2-2; cdr3_aa: CASSPERVNTGELFF; cdr3_nt: TGTGCCAGCAGCCCAGAGCGGGTGAACACCGGGGAGCTGTTTTTT
v_call: TRBV4-1; cdr3_length: 14; d_call: .; clone_size: .; j_call: TRBJ1-6; cdr3_aa: CASSQERGNSPLHF; cdr3_nt: TGCGCCAGCAGCCAAGAGCGGGGTAATTCACCCCTCCACTTT
v_call: TRBV28; cdr3_length: 15; d_call: TRBD2; clone_size: .; j_call: TRBJ2-2; cdr3_aa: CASSIGLVYTGELFF; cdr3_nt: TGTGCCAGCAGTATCGGACTAGTTTACACCGGGGAGCTGTTTTTT
v_call: TRBV10-3; cdr3_length: 14; d_call: TRBD1; clone_size: .; j_call: TRBJ1-2; cdr3_aa: CAITSTGTNYGYTF; cdr3_nt: TGTGCCATCACCTCGACAGGGACTAACTATGGCTACACCTTC
v_call: TRBV27; cdr3_length: 13; d_call: .; clone_size: once; j_call: TRBJ1-1; cdr3_aa: CASSFGMNTEAFF; cdr3_nt: TGTGCCAGCAGTTTCGGGATGAACACTGAAGCTTTCTTT
v_call: TRBV4-1; cdr3_length: 17; d_call: TRBD2; clone_size: .; j_call: TRBJ2-3; cdr3_aa: CASSQDHTSGGTDTQYF; cdr3_nt: TGCGCCAGCAGCCAAGATCATACTAGCGGGGGCACAGATACGCAGTATTTT
v_call: TRBV7-9; cdr3_length: 14; d_call: .; clone_size: .; j_call: TRBJ2-5; cdr3_aa: CASLRIGETETQYF; cdr3_nt: TGTGCCAGCCTCCGGATAGGGGAAACAGAGACCCAGTACTTC
v_call: TRBV19; cdr3_length: 13; d_call: .; clone_size: .; j_call: TRBJ1-2; cdr3_aa: CASSIGQVYGYTF; cdr3_nt: TGTGCCAGTAGTATAGGACAGGTCTATGGCTACACCTTC
v_call: TRBV11-2; cdr3_length: 13; d_call: TRBD2; clone_size: few; j_call: TRBJ2-5; cdr3_aa: CASRAGVGETQYF; cdr3_nt: TGTGCCAGCCGAGCGGGAGTGGGGGAGACCCAGTACTTC
v_call: TRBV6-1; cdr3_length: 17; d_call: TRBD2; clone_size: .; j_call: TRBJ2-7; cdr3_aa: CASSVTSTSWRGYEQYF; cdr3_nt: TGTGCCAGCAGTGTTACGTCGACTAGCTGGCGTGGCTACGAGCAGTACTTC
v_call: TRBV13; cdr3_length: 15; d_call: .; clone_size: .; j_call: TRBJ2-1; cdr3_aa: CASSSTGLSYNEQFF; cdr3_nt: TGTGCCAGCAGCTCTACAGGGTTGTCCTACAATGAGCAGTTCTTC
v_call: TRBV7-2; cdr3_length: 13; d_call: .; clone_size: .; j_call: TRBJ2-3; cdr3_aa: CASSFQGGDTQYF; cdr3_nt: TGTGCCAGCAGCTTCCAAGGGGGAGATACGCAGTATTTT
v_call: TRBV29-1; cdr3_length: 15; d_call: .; clone_size: .; j_call: TRBJ1-4; cdr3_aa: CSVEDRSGANEKLFF; cdr3_nt: TGCAGCGTTGAAGATCGATCAGGGGCTAATGAAAAACTGTTTTTT
v_call: TRBV4-1; cdr3_length: 16; d_call: .; clone_size: once; j_call: TRBJ2-5; cdr3_aa: CASSQELALYQETQYF; cdr3_nt: TGCGCCAGCAGCCAAGAACTAGCCTTGTACCAAGAGACCCAGTACTTC
v_call: TRBV27; cdr3_length: 13; d_call: .; clone_size: .; j_call: TRBJ1-2; cdr3_aa: CASSLGRNYGYTF; cdr3_nt: TGTGCCAGCAGTTTGGGCAGGAACTATGGCTACACCTTC
v_call: TRBV6-6; cdr3_length: 15; d_call: TRBD2; clone_size: .; j_call: TRBJ2-7; cdr3_aa: CASSSSSGGNYEQYF; cdr3_nt: TGTGCCAGCAGTTCGTCTAGCGGGGGGAATTACGAGCAGTACTTC
v_call: TRBV5-1; cdr3_length: 11; d_call: .; clone_size: once; j_call: TRBJ2-5; cdr3_aa: CASSLGGTQYF; cdr3_nt: TGCGCCAGCAGCTTGGGGGGGACCCAGTACTTC
v_call: TRBV30; cdr3_length: 12; d_call: .; clone_size: .; j_call: TRBJ2-1; cdr3_aa: CAWSYRGNEQFF; cdr3_nt: TGTGCCTGGAGTTACAGAGGGAATGAGCAGTTCTTC
v_call: TRBV6-5; cdr3_length: 13; d_call: .; clone_size: .; j_call: TRBJ1-6; cdr3_aa: CAIKRENSSPLHF; cdr3_nt: TGTGCCATCAAGCGGGAGAACAGTTCACCCCTCCACTTT
v_call: TRBV5-1; cdr3_length: 15; d_call: .; clone_size: .; j_call: TRBJ1-4; cdr3_aa: CASSSWPDLNEKLFF; cdr3_nt: TGCGCCAGCAGCTCGTGGCCGGACCTTAATGAAAAACTGTTTTTT